The 10 T cell receptor beta chains in this list originate from one sample, sequenced in a study of T cell responses to AZD1222 COVID-19 vaccine. Method: immunoSEQ multiplex PCR; TCRdb's copy keeps in-frame clones and lacks some. This sample carries 110,000 or so clones, 87% of them seen once, and the ten largest clones take around 4.4%. The sample consisted of peripheral blood, taken 28 days after the second AZD1222 dose. These receptors all come from an adult who received the AZD1222 COVID-19 vaccine.

A few counts support this clone. J is TRBJ1-5 and V is TRBV4-2, with D possibly being TRBD1 (5 bases). CDR3 size: 13 residues. Between the trimmed V and J ends, which lost 5 bases and 9 bases, there was a span of 14 bases. The germline V gene has CDR1 LGHNA and CDR2 YNFKEQ. The CDR3 reads CASSSTGSRPQHF. The CDR3 DNA is TGTGCCAGCAGCTCCACAGGATCTCGGCCCCAGCATTTT.

The genes are TRBV13 and TRBJ2-3; 9 bases line up with TRBD2. The V gene end was trimmed by 2 bases and the J gene end by 2 bases; junction bases not matched to a gene: 5. The germline V gene has CDR1 PRHDT and CDR2 FYEKMQ (reference sequence). CDR3 length: 16 amino acids. CDR3 residues: CASSLRLAGNTDTQYF. As DNA, the CDR3 is TGTGCCAGCAGCTTACGCCTAGCGGGGAACACAGATACGCAGTATTTT.

Only a few counts were recorded for this clone. The chain links TRBV6-5 to TRBJ2-5; no clear D. V shed 9 bases and J shed 5 bases, with 10 bases lying between them. The CDR3 extends over 11 amino acids. Germline-derived CDR1 and CDR2 are MNHEY and SVGAGI. The CDR3 here is CASGPWETQYF. In DNA, the CDR3 is TGTGCCAGTGGACCCTGGGAGACCCAGTACTTC.

The chain recombines TRBV2 with TRBJ1-1; TRBD1 matches 8 bases. Per germline, CDR1 SNHLY and CDR2 FYNNEI. J gave up 10 bases and V 8 bases, and 6 bases lay outside the gene matches. CDR3 length: 11 residues. CDR3 protein: CASVRGRGAFF. CDR3 nucleotides: TGTGCCAGCGTCAGGGGGCGCGGAGCTTTCTTT.

In this sample, this clone turned up once. The genes are TRBV7-9 and TRBJ2-7, with no clear D. The CDR3 contains 15 residues. Germline CDR1 is SEHNR and CDR2 is FQNEAQ (reference sequence). Trimming removed 3 bases from V and 5 bases from J, with 17 bases in between. CDR3 protein: CASSFGWGSGDEQYF. CDR3 bases: TGTGCCAGCAGCTTCGGCTGGGGTTCGGGCGACGAGCAGTACTTC.

This clone was seen a single time. The CDR3 loop reads CASSDKSGSYNSPLHF. The CDR3 DNA reads as TGTGCCAGCAGTGATAAGTCGGGCTCCTATAATTCACCCCTCCACTTT. The chain combines TRBV25-1 with TRBJ1-6; D is uncertain. With 3 bases removed from V and 0 bases from J, the gap between germline ends came to 9 bases. This CDR3 has 16 residues. Germline loops: CDR1 MGHDK, CDR2 SYGVNS.

This clone occurred once. The chain links TRBV30 to TRBJ2-7; TRBD2 agrees at 12 bases. CDR3 length: 13 amino acids. With V trimmed by 4 bases and J by 7 bases, 5 bases remained unmatched. Germline-derived CDR1 and CDR2 are GTSNPN and SVGIG (reference sequence). The CDR3 spells CAWNGLAGWEQYF. CDR3 in DNA: TGTGCCTGGAATGGACTAGCGGGATGGGAGCAGTACTTC.

The sample holds many counts of this clone. V usage is TRBV9 and J usage is TRBJ2-5; tentative D call: TRBD2 (6 bases). This CDR3 is 11 amino acids long. Per germline, CDR1 SGDLS and CDR2 YYNGEE. Trimming cost V 6 bases and J 5 bases, with 8 bases left between them. In DNA, the CDR3 is TGTGCCAGCATGGAGGGCGAGACCCAGTACTTC. Translation gives CASMEGETQYF. Combining the CDR3 with reference TRBV9 and TRBJ2-5 gives the whole variable domain DSGVTQTPKHLITATGQRVTLRCSPRSGDLSVYWYQQSLDQGLQFLIQYYNGEERAKGNILERFSAQQFPDLHSELNLSSLELGDSALYFCASMEGETQYFGPGTRLLVL.

The chain carries TRBV10-3 and TRBJ2-5; D gene ambiguous. This CDR3 comprises 14 residues. Deletions cut 3 bases from V and 2 bases from J, with 10 bases between. In germline, CDR1 is ENHRY, CDR2 SYGVKD. The CDR3 loop reads CAISDLGLQETQYF. The CDR3 coding sequence is TGTGCCATCAGTGACTTGGGTCTGCAAGAGACCCAGTACTTC.

This clone has just a few counts. V and J are TRBV11-2 and TRBJ1-1; TRBD1 matches 8 bases. CDR1 is SGHAT, CDR2 FQNNGV, per germline. The CDR3 spans 13 residues. The V gene end was trimmed by 4 bases and the J gene end by 4 bases; junction bases not matched to a gene: 2. The CDR3 sequence: CASSSTGATEAFF. The CDR3 bases are TGTGCCAGCAGCTCGACAGGGGCCACTGAAGCTTTCTTT.